One sample yielded the 9 T cell receptor beta chains listed below, sequenced in a study of T cells in Graves' hyperthyroidism and ophthalmopathy. From RNA transcripts, TCR beta CDR3 regions were amplified. First-round RT-PCR targeting the TCR CDR3 was performed with the HTBI primer set. TCRdb re-derived calls from the multiplex PCR reads in MiXCR, one entry per CDR3 protein. The sample shows about 640,000 distinct CDR3 sequences, about a fifth of them seen only once. The sample taken for sequencing was blood. These receptors were obtained from a man aged 30-40 years with Graves' ophthalmopathy.

The chain links TRBV5-6 to TRBJ1-1, with D hard to call. CDR3 length: 14 residues. The germline V gene has CDR1 SGHDT and CDR2 YYEEEE. V was trimmed by 0 bases and J by 8 bases, leaving 14 bases between them. The CDR3 nucleotides are TGTGCCAGCAGCTTGGGTTCAGGCGTCGTCGAAGCTTTCTTT. Protein: CASSLGSGVVEAFF.

This clonotype has only a few counts. The chain is built from TRBV20-1 and TRBJ2-7, with a weak D call TRBD2 (5 bases). The germline CDR1 and CDR2 sequences are DFQATT and SNEGSKA (reference sequence). Trimming cost V 6 bases and J 2 bases, with 17 bases left between them. The CDR3 is 14 residues long. DNA for the CDR3: TGCAGTGCCAAGCCTACTAGTGGCCCCTACGAGCAGTACTTC. This codes for CSAKPTSGPYEQYF.

This clonotype was counted only a few times. The V call is TRBV5-6, the J call TRBJ2-7; D is unresolved. The CDR3 consists of 15 residues. Deletions cut 0 bases from V and 0 bases from J, with 10 bases between. The germline V gene has CDR1 SGHDT and CDR2 YYEEEE. CDR3 bases: TGTGCCAGCAGCTTGGGTTGGCAGGACTCCTACGAGCAGTACTTC. This translates into CASSLGWQDSYEQYF.

The chain combines TRBV24-1 with TRBJ2-1; perhaps TRBD1 as D (7 bases). The CDR3 runs to 17 residues. Germline CDR1 is KGHDR and CDR2 is SFDVKD. The V end was cut by 7 bases, the J end by 1 base, with 19 bases between. In DNA, the CDR3 is TGTGCCACCAGCCCAGCGGAGGGCAGGGGGTCCTACAATGAGCAGTTCTTC. The encoded protein is CATSPAEGRGSYNEQFF.

The chain has TRBV7-8 and TRBJ2-2; no clear D. The CDR3 is 14 residues long. The germline V and J ends were trimmed by 5 bases and 8 bases, with 15 bases remaining between them. CDR1 is SGHVS and CDR2 is FQNEAQ in the germline V gene. CDR3 in DNA: TGTGCCAGCAGCCCCCGGTTAGGGCAAGGGGAGCTGTTTTTT. It specifies CASSPRLGQGELFF.

In its sample, this clonotype was seen a few times. This chain links TRBV5-8 with TRBJ2-7; tentatively, D is TRBD2 (6 bases). Trimming removed 1 base at V and 4 bases at J, with 12 bases between. The CDR3 totals 14 residues. CDR1 and CDR2 (germline): SGHTS, YDEGEE. For the CDR3, the DNA is TGTGCCAGCAGCTTGAAGGAGGGCCATTACGAGCAGTACTTC. Translating it yields CASSLKEGHYEQYF.

V usage is TRBV7-2 and J usage is TRBJ1-2; D gene uncertain. This CDR3 is built from 15 residues. Germline V gene lookup returns CDR1 SGHTA and CDR2 FQGNSA. V was trimmed by 5 bases and J by 6 bases, leaving 19 bases between them. Here the CDR3 reads CASSRIGVKDHGYTF. CDR3 nucleotides: TGTGCCAGCAGCCGAATCGGGGTAAAAGATCATGGCTACACCTTC.

The gene calls are TRBV12-3 or TRBV12-4 and TRBJ2-3; 11 nucleotides line up with TRBD1. The CDR3 is 15 amino acids. J gave up 3 bases and V 4 bases, and 3 bases lay outside the gene matches. This chain's CDR3 is CASSYWDRGTDTQYF. The CDR3 region has the DNA TGTGCCAGCAGTTATTGGGACAGGGGGACAGATACGCAGTATTTT.

The CDR3 DNA reads as TGTGCCAGCAGTCCCCTGGGTAGCGGGAGGAATACGCAGTATTTT. As protein: CASSPLGSGRNTQYF. The chain couples TRBV27 to TRBJ2-3; 10 bases line up with TRBD2. J gave up 7 bases and V 5 bases, and 9 bases lay outside the gene matches. Germline-derived CDR1 and CDR2 are MNHEY and SMNVEV (reference sequence). The CDR3 contains 15 residues.